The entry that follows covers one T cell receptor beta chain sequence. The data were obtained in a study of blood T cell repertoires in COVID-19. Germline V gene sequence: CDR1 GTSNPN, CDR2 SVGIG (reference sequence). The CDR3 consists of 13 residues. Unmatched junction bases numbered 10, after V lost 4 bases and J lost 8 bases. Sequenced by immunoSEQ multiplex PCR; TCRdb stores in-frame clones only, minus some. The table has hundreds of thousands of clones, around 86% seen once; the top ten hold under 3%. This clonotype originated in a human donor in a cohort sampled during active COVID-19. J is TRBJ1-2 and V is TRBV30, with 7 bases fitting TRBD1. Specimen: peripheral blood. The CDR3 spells CAWTPDRAGGYTF. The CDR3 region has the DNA TGTGCCTGGACCCCCGACAGGGCGGGGGGCTACACCTTC.